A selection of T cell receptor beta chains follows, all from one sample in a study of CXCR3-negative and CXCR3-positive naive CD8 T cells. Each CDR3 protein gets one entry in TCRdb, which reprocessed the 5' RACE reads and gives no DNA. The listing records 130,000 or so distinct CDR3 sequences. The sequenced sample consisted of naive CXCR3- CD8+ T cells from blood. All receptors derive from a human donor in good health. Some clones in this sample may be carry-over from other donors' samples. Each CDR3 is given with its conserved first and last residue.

CDR3: CASSPGPMYEQYF
J: TRBJ2-7
V: TRBV4-3

CDR3: CASSYSGQGNWWIEAFF
J: TRBJ1-1
V: TRBV6-6

CDR3: CASSHDRDQPTNEQFF
J: TRBJ2-1
V: TRBV4-1

CDR3: CASSFNPGQGASEQYF
J: TRBJ2-7
V: TRBV7-6

CDR3: CASSHRDRDFYTF
J: TRBJ1-2
V: TRBV6-6

CDR3: CSGRLAGAYEQYF
J: TRBJ2-7
V: TRBV20-1

CDR3: CSVTRWDTEAFF
J: TRBJ1-1
V: TRBV29-1

CDR3: CASRPSGSEQFF
J: TRBJ2-1
V: TRBV28

CDR3: CALSGPAYEQYF
J: TRBJ2-7
V: TRBV30

CDR3: CASSFYGGSTGELFF
J: TRBJ2-2
V: TRBV27

CDR3: CASSPVSYNEQFF
J: TRBJ2-1
V: TRBV28

CDR3: CASSSWGGDTQYF
J: TRBJ2-3
V: TRBV7-2

CDR3: CATSRGWGESYNEQFF
J: TRBJ2-1
V: TRBV15

CDR3: CSVEGSSDLNTDTQYF
J: TRBJ2-3
V: TRBV29-1

CDR3: CATSSTPFTDTQYF
J: TRBJ2-3
V: TRBV15

CDR3: CASSFSGGAGWNNEQFF
J: TRBJ2-1
V: TRBV12-3/TRBV12-4

CDR3: CASSERQTTSTDTQYF
J: TRBJ2-3
V: TRBV10-1

CDR3: CASSRSRDSYSYEQYF
J: TRBJ2-7
V: TRBV6-2/TRBV6-3

CDR3: CASSRFPGELFF
J: TRBJ2-2
V: TRBV28

CDR3: CASSNSPYRDPNGYTF
J: TRBJ1-2
V: TRBV4-2

CDR3: CASSEALGNRGYTF
J: TRBJ1-2
V: TRBV25-1

CDR3: CASSPLGGQGATEAFF
J: TRBJ1-1
V: TRBV7-8

CDR3: CASSVGLAGDEQYF
J: TRBJ2-7
V: TRBV7-3

CDR3: CASSGTNYGYTF
J: TRBJ1-2
V: TRBV12-3/TRBV12-4

CDR3: CSVTRVSGELFF
J: TRBJ2-2
V: TRBV29-1

CDR3: CASSSYPTSRSSYEQYF
J: TRBJ2-7
V: TRBV6-2/TRBV6-3

CDR3: CSVVIGSNSNQPQHF
J: TRBJ1-5
V: TRBV29-1

CDR3: CASSNSEILAKNIQYF
J: TRBJ2-4
V: TRBV5-6

CDR3: CASSHSGSHRYEQYF
J: TRBJ2-7
V: TRBV25-1

CDR3: CASSLFWETGELFF
J: TRBJ2-2
V: TRBV5-1

CDR3: CSVDIRVSGELFF
J: TRBJ2-2
V: TRBV29-1

CDR3: CASSALSSNEQYF
J: TRBJ2-7
V: TRBV25-1

CDR3: CASSQWETDGYTF
J: TRBJ1-2
V: TRBV4-1

CDR3: CASLGSNQPQHF
J: TRBJ1-5
V: TRBV2

CDR3: CASSLSLAESSYNEQFF
J: TRBJ2-1
V: TRBV28

CDR3: CASSFNNPGPGQWDTEAFF
J: TRBJ1-1
V: TRBV28

CDR3: CASSQDLWTGGNTEAFF
J: TRBJ1-1
V: TRBV4-3

CDR3: CASSHGQGGTGELFF
J: TRBJ2-2
V: TRBV4-3

CDR3: CASSYSLGDGYNEQFF
J: TRBJ2-1
V: TRBV6-6

CDR3: CASSQAAGDHYGYTF
J: TRBJ1-2
V: TRBV14

CDR3: CASSATLRQPNSPLHF
J: TRBJ1-6
V: TRBV2

CDR3: CASSFSENHYGYTF
J: TRBJ1-2
V: TRBV28

CDR3: CASSQRRSGGLSYNEQFF
J: TRBJ2-1
V: TRBV3-1

CDR3: CASSSPDQTSYEQYF
J: TRBJ2-7
V: TRBV7-8

CDR3: CASSSWGIGELFF
J: TRBJ2-2
V: TRBV7-8

CDR3: CASSTGTGDQPQHF
J: TRBJ1-5
V: TRBV12-3/TRBV12-4

CDR3: CAISVPGQGKETQYF
J: TRBJ2-5
V: TRBV10-3

CDR3: CASSFGQGTYGYTF
J: TRBJ1-2
V: TRBV7-9

CDR3: CASLGLLQPQHF
J: TRBJ1-5
V: TRBV6-6

CDR3: CASSLGGAGQFF
J: TRBJ2-1
V: TRBV5-6

CDR3: CASSPTDRGMGEQYF
J: TRBJ2-7
V: TRBV4-1